This entry describes one TCR beta chain. Its antigen is currently unknown. This specimen belongs to a study of shared clonotypes between healthy human individuals. Method: immunoSEQ multiplex PCR; TCRdb's copy keeps in-frame clones and lacks some. The sample lists roughly 2.6 million clones, just over 90% occurring once. Findings and limits, study-wide: Larger estimated richness was generally seen in naive subsets than in memory subsets.

Germline V gene lookup returns CDR1 MDHEN and CDR2 SYDVKM. The V and J ends lost 2 bases and 8 bases respectively, with 12 bases between them. The CDR3 is 14 residues long. The sequence derives from a man younger than 35 in good health. The rearrangement uses TRBV28 and TRBJ1-4; D unclear. What was sequenced was naive CD4+ T cells sorted from blood. Subset noted: CD45RA+ positively selected. The chain's CDR3 is CASSLGRPLEKLFF. CDR3 DNA: TGTGCCAGCAGTTTAGGCCGACCCCTCGAAAAACTGTTTTTT.